This TCR beta chain was identified in a study of OX40 agonist ivuxolimab in advanced cancers. Study-wide findings and caveats: Clonal expansion among partial responders at 0.1-3.0 mg/kg ranked near the lowest. Nonresponders, in some cases, also had low normalized T-cell clonal expansion.

V was clipped by 7 bases and J by 2 bases, with 18 bases between them. This CDR3 spans 16 amino acids. Germline V lookup: CDR1 MRHNA, CDR2 SNTAGT. Sampled blood was obtained at baseline, cycle 4 day 1, and cycle 7 day 1. The assay was immunoSEQ multiplex PCR, and TCRdb's table has in-frame clones only and misses some. Of some 70,000 clones in the sample, less than 95% are singletons; the top ten hold roughly 1%. About this clone: The antigen remains unidentified.

This chain links TRBV6-4 with TRBJ1-5, with D unclear. The receptor comes from an adult with an advanced solid tumor such as melanoma, head and neck, liver or kidney cancer. The material sequenced was CD4+ or CD8+ T cells sorted from blood, taken in a trial of the OX40 agonist ivuxolimab. CDR3 sequence (DNA): TGTGCCAGCAAATTACTCCGGGATGTCGGCAATCAGCCCCAGCATTTT. Amino acid sequence: CASKLLRDVGNQPQHF.